This TCR beta chain was sequenced during a study of shared clonotypes between healthy human individuals. Study-wide results and caveats: Non-shared clonotypes displayed generation probabilities falling below those of clonotypes present in all four donors. Naive subsets typically showed greater estimated richness than memory subsets.

Into CD45RA+ naive and CD45RA-negative memory subsets, the CD4+ cells were split. This clone was seen more than once but under ten times. Its antigen is as yet unknown. Replicate PCRs run on sorted subsets employed 200 ng DNA, about 27,000 T cell genomes. TCRdb keeps only in-frame clones here, not all; method: immunoSEQ multiplex PCR. This sample yields about 710,000 clones, of which roughly 73% are seen a single time; 1.5% to 2% belongs to the top ten. From germline, CDR1 is MNHNS and CDR2 SASEGT. There are 14 residues in the CDR3. V dropped 5 bases and J dropped 1 base, with 11 bases sitting between them.

Sequencing was done on a sample of memory CD4+ T cells sorted from blood. Subset here: CD45RA-negative fraction. This clonotype was sampled from a woman younger than 45 in good health. The V call is TRBV6-1, the J call TRBJ1-1; perhaps TRBD1 as D (5 bases). The CDR3 DNA reads TGTGCCAGCAGTTCAGGGACGGCGAACACTGAAGCTTTCTTT. It yields the protein CASSSGTANTEAFF.